The 32 T cell receptor beta chains in this list originate from one sample, sequenced in a study of technical replicates of blood from several donors. Generated by immunoSEQ multiplex PCR, the TCRdb table keeps only in-frame clones and is missing some. The sample carries tens of thousands of clones, about 96% recorded once. The source material was T cells isolated from PBMCs. The receptors stem from a human donor in good health.

The CDR3 coding sequence is TGCAGCGTGGGACAGGGGAAGGAGGCGCCCCAGCATTTT. Amino acid sequence: CSVGQGKEAPQHF. The V gene is TRBV29-1, the J gene TRBJ1-5, with 10 bases that match TRBD1. The CDR3 covers 13 residues. The V segment lost 6 bases and the J segment 9 bases; nucleotides outside the gene matches: 8. Germline V CDR1 and CDR2: SQVTM, ANQGSEA.

The chain recombines TRBV25-1 with TRBJ2-1, with TRBD2 matching 11 bases. The CDR3 extends over 17 amino acids. V gave up 4 bases and J gave up 4 bases; unmatched junction bases: 9. Germline values: CDR1 MGHDK, CDR2 SYGVNS. In DNA, the CDR3 is TGTGCCAGCAGTGTTAAATGGCCTAGCGGGGGGTACAATGAGCAGTTCTTC. It encodes CASSVKWPSGGYNEQFF.

The chain combines TRBV5-1 with TRBJ2-5; the D gene is possibly TRBD2 (5 bases). V lost 1 base and J 2 bases, leaving 6 bases between the germline ends. Germline-derived CDR1 and CDR2 are SGHRS and YFSETQ. The CDR3 is 13 residues long. CDR3 loop: CASSLSGQETQYF. CDR3 nucleotides: TGCGCCAGCAGCTTGTCGGGGCAAGAGACCCAGTACTTC.

V and J are TRBV4-2 and TRBJ2-7; TRBD1 agrees at 8 bases. V dropped 5 bases and J dropped 5; count of bases not matched to a gene: 5. The CDR3 is 13 residues long. CDR1 is LGHNA and CDR2 is YNFKEQ in the germline V gene. CDR3 DNA sequence: TGTGCCAGCAGCTATAAGACAGGGGACGAGCAGTACTTC. This codes for CASSYKTGDEQYF.

The count of this clone is one. The rearrangement uses TRBV5-1 and TRBJ1-2; 9 bases map to TRBD1. Germline V gives CDR1 SGHRS, CDR2 YFSETQ. The CDR3 totals 16 residues. Unmatched junction bases numbered 10, after V lost 5 bases and J lost 2 bases. The CDR3 DNA sequence: TGCGCCAGCAGTCCCGGGACAGGGTGGACCAACTATGGCTACACCTTC. Translated: CASSPGTGWTNYGYTF.

The V call is TRBV11-1, the J call TRBJ2-5; 7 bases agree with TRBD1. The CDR3 totals 15 residues. V shed 5 bases, J shed 2 bases, and the junction held 8 bases outside the gene matches. Germline V gene lookup returns CDR1 SGHAT and CDR2 FQDESV (reference sequence). CDR3 sequence (DNA): TGTGCCAGCAGCAACTTACGGACAGGTCAAGAGACCCAGTACTTC. It specifies CASSNLRTGQETQYF.

The chain links TRBV10-2 to TRBJ2-2; the D is unclear. Per the germline V gene, CDR1 is WSHSY and CDR2 is SAAADI. The CDR3 is made up of 14 amino acids. Trimming removed 6 bases from V and 0 bases from J, with 8 bases in between. CDR3: CASSPLPNTGELFF. In DNA, the CDR3 is TGCGCCAGCAGCCCCCTTCCGAACACCGGGGAGCTGTTTTTT.

The chain joins TRBV6-1 to TRBJ1-2, with D perhaps matching TRBD1 (6 bases). The ends were cut back, 5 bases at V and 8 bases at J, with 15 bases in the middle. CDR1 is MNHNS and CDR2 is SASEGT in the germline V gene. The CDR3 consists of 13 residues. CDR3 in DNA: TGTGCCAGCAGTACGACAGGCCTCGGGGGCTACACCTTC. Protein product: CASSTTGLGGYTF.

V and J are TRBV29-1 and TRBJ1-4; unclear D gene. The CDR3 consists of 13 residues. V dropped 6 bases and J dropped 8 bases, with 16 bases sitting between them. Germline CDR1 and CDR2: SQVTM and ANQGSEA. The CDR3 DNA follows: TGCAGCGTGAGGGAGGTTTCTGGAGAAAAACTGTTTTTT. Its translation is CSVREVSGEKLFF. The whole variable domain, filled in from reference TRBV29-1 and TRBJ1-4, reads SAVISQKPSRDICQRGTSLTIQCQVDSQVTMMFWYRQQPGQSLTLIATANQGSEATYESGFVIDKFPISRPNLTFSTLTVSNMSPEDSSIYLCSVREVSGEKLFFGSGTQLSVL.

The V gene is TRBV28, the J gene TRBJ2-5; tentatively, D is TRBD1 (6 bases). V dropped 6 bases and J dropped 4 bases, with 21 bases sitting between them. This CDR3 is built from 16 residues. Germline V CDR1 and CDR2: MDHEN, SYDVKM. The CDR3 protein is CASRSPNRVRLETQYF. The CDR3 DNA is TGTGCCAGCAGGTCCCCCAACAGGGTTCGCCTAGAGACCCAGTACTTC.

This sequence joins TRBV5-4 and TRBJ2-1; the D gene is possibly TRBD2 (7 bases). This CDR3 is built from 16 residues. Germline CDR1 is SGHNT and CDR2 is YYREEE (reference sequence). V was shortened by 4 bases and J by 8 bases, with 22 bases between the two germline ends. The CDR3 sequence: CASSRGGGMQVDEQFF. The CDR3 DNA reads TGTGCCAGCAGCCGAGGGGGGGGCATGCAGGTCGATGAGCAGTTCTTC.

The CDR3 region is CASRETSGSMNEQFF. The CDR3 DNA is TGTGCCAGCAGGGAAACTAGCGGGAGCATGAATGAGCAGTTCTTC. The V and J genes are TRBV2 and TRBJ2-1; 11 bases agree with TRBD2. V shed 6 bases, J shed 7 bases, and the junction held 8 bases outside the gene matches. Germline V lookup: CDR1 SNHLY, CDR2 FYNNEI. This CDR3 comprises 15 residues.

The chain joins TRBV5-1 to TRBJ2-4; 7 bases fit TRBD1. The CDR3 totals 14 residues. V dropped 0 bases and J dropped 14; count of bases not matched to a gene: 11. Germline V gene data show CDR1 as SGHRS and CDR2 as YFSETQ. The CDR3 DNA reads as TGCGCCAGCAGCTTGGACAGGGGAAATAGTATGGAGTACTTC. Translated, it gives CASSLDRGNSMEYF.

The V call is TRBV28, the J call TRBJ1-5; D gene ambiguous. The germline CDR1 and CDR2 sequences are MDHEN and SYDVKM. This CDR3 spans 15 amino acids. Trimming stripped 4 bases from V and 3 bases from J, with 13 bases between. The CDR3 region is CASSWEGRFNQPQHF. For the CDR3, the DNA is TGTGCCAGCAGTTGGGAAGGGAGATTCAATCAGCCCCAGCATTTT.

This chain uses TRBV5-6 with TRBJ2-3, with 9 nucleotides matching TRBD2. There are 14 residues in the CDR3. V lost 3 bases, J lost 1 base, and 0 bases stayed unmatched. The germline V gene has CDR1 SGHDT and CDR2 YYEEEE. CDR3 nucleotide sequence: TGTGCCAGCAGCTCTAGCGGGGGCACAGATACGCAGTATTTT. This gives the protein CASSSSGGTDTQYF. The whole variable domain, filled in from reference TRBV5-6 and TRBJ2-3, reads DAGVTQSPTHLIKTRGQQVTLRCSPKSGHDTVSWYQQALGQGPQFIFQYYEEEERQRGNFPDRFSGHQFPNYSSELNVNALLLGDSALYLCASSSSGGTDTQYFGPGTRLTVL.

This clone turned up a few times. The sample contains more than one DNA sequence encoding this CDR3. The chain couples TRBV28 to TRBJ2-3, with 7 bases that match TRBD1. In germline, CDR1 is MDHEN, CDR2 SYDVKM. The CDR3 length is 14 residues. Germline trimming cut 6 bases from V and 2 bases from J; bases unmatched to any gene: 5. In nucleotides, the CDR3 is TGTGCCAGCAGAACCGGGACAGACACAGATACGCAGTATTTT. Protein sequence: CASRTGTDTDTQYF.

The genes are TRBV29-1 and TRBJ2-2; 12 bases line up with TRBD2. The germline CDR1 and CDR2 sequences are SQVTM and ANQGSEA. V lost 4 bases to trimming and J lost 7 bases; unmatched junction nucleotides: 10. The CDR3 is 16 residues long. The CDR3 sequence is CSVVLGLAGFSGELFF. DNA of the CDR3: TGCAGCGTTGTACTGGGACTAGCGGGTTTCAGCGGGGAGCTGTTTTTT.

This chain connects TRBV29-1 to TRBJ2-4, with TRBD2 matching 7 bases. In germline, CDR1 is SQVTM, CDR2 ANQGSEA. The CDR3 runs to 12 residues. The ends lost 7 bases at V and 5 bases at J; junction bases unmatched: 5. CDR3: CSAGGGENIQYF. In nucleotides, the CDR3 is TGCAGCGCTGGGGGGGGAGAAAACATTCAGTACTTC.

This chain joins TRBV9 and TRBJ1-1; D is unclear. The germline V gene has CDR1 SGDLS and CDR2 YYNGEE. The CDR3 totals 16 residues. Trimming took 3 bases from V and 2 from J, leaving 17 bases between them. The CDR3 sequence: CASSGNSELPNTEAFF. The CDR3 nucleotides are TGTGCCAGCAGCGGTAACTCGGAGCTTCCTAACACTGAAGCTTTCTTT.

The chain couples TRBV28 to TRBJ2-7; TRBD1 matches at 7 bases. The V and J ends lost 5 bases and 7 bases, in that order; junction bases with no gene match: 11. CDR3 length equals 14 residues. From germline, CDR1 is MDHEN and CDR2 SYDVKM. This chain's CDR3 is CASSRQGPTGEQYF. In DNA, the CDR3 is TGTGCCAGCAGTCGACAGGGCCCCACCGGGGAGCAGTACTTC.

The chain couples TRBV5-1 to TRBJ2-7; 9 bases are shared with TRBD1. Germline trimming cut 2 bases from V and 6 bases from J; bases unmatched to any gene: 15. Per the germline V gene, CDR1 is SGHRS and CDR2 is YFSETQ. The CDR3 spans 17 residues. The CDR3 region is CASSFRFMGTGSSEQYF. The CDR3 region has the DNA TGCGCCAGCAGCTTCAGGTTTATGGGGACAGGGAGTTCCGAGCAGTACTTC. The whole variable domain, filled in from reference TRBV5-1 and TRBJ2-7, reads KAGVTQTPRYLIKTRGQQVTLSCSPISGHRSVSWYQQTPGQGLQFLFEYFSETQRNKGNFPGRFSGRQFSNSRSEMNVSTLELGDSALYLCASSFRFMGTGSSEQYFGPGTRLTVT.

J is TRBJ2-1 and V is TRBV7-6, with a possible D match to TRBD2 (5 bases). CDR3 length equals 16 residues. V dropped 1 base and J dropped 7 bases, with 17 bases sitting between them. Germline-derived CDR1 and CDR2 are SGHVS and FNYEAQ. CDR3 amino acids: CASSLGGGSGWNEQFF. Written as DNA, the CDR3 is TGTGCCAGCAGCTTAGGGGGTGGGAGTGGGTGGAATGAGCAGTTCTTC.

The V and J genes are TRBV7-9 and TRBJ1-2, with TRBD1 matching 7 bases. Trimming cost V 2 bases and J 7 bases; bases outside gene matches: 16. CDR1 is SEHNR, CDR2 FQNEAQ, per germline (reference sequence). The CDR3 spans 17 residues. The CDR3 sequence: CASSLNMRTGETAGYTF. DNA for the CDR3: TGTGCCAGCAGCTTAAATATGAGAACAGGGGAAACAGCTGGCTACACCTTC.

The DNA of the CDR3 is TGTGCCAGCAGCTTAGGACTAGCGGGGGGGCCTCACAACAATGAGCAGTTCTTC. Protein product: CASSLGLAGGPHNNEQFF. V and J are TRBV7-6 and TRBJ2-1; 14 nucleotides align to TRBD2. The CDR3 has 18 residues. Germline assignment: CDR1 SGHVS and CDR2 FNYEAQ. Unmatched junction bases numbered 7, after V lost 1 base and J lost 5 bases. Drawing the rest from reference TRBV7-6 and TRBJ2-1, the complete variable domain is GAGVSQSPRYKVTKRGQDVALRCDPISGHVSLYWYRQALGQGPEFLTYFNYEAQQDKSGLPNDRFSAERPEGSISTLTIQRTEQRDSAMYRCASSLGLAGGPHNNEQFFGPGTRLTVL.

CDR3 sequence reads: CSVDRGSWGQGFATQYF. CDR3 coding DNA: TGCAGCGTTGATCGCGGGAGCTGGGGACAGGGATTCGCGACCCAGTACTTC. This chain connects TRBV29-1 to TRBJ2-5, with 9 bases matching TRBD1. The CDR3 contains 17 residues. CDR1 SQVTM and CDR2 ANQGSEA come from the germline V gene. Trimming cost V 3 bases and J 7 bases; bases outside gene matches: 18.

The V gene is TRBV7-9, the J gene TRBJ2-3; D not certain. Germline assignment: CDR1 SEHNR and CDR2 FQNEAQ (reference sequence). CDR3 size: 15 residues. Trimming shortened V by 5 bases and J by 1 base, and 13 bases separated the two germline ends. Here the CDR3 DNA reads TGTGCCAGCAGCCGCAGGCGTTTGGGCACAGATACGCAGTATTTT. Its protein is CASSRRRLGTDTQYF.

This chain uses TRBV27 with TRBJ2-2; no definite D call. The V end was cut by 6 bases, the J end by 7 bases, with 12 bases between. The CDR3 consists of 13 residues. The germline CDR1 and CDR2 sequences are MNHEY and SMNVEV (reference sequence). This chain's CDR3 is CASSDSTLGELFF. Written as DNA, the CDR3 is TGTGCCAGCAGCGATTCTACTCTCGGGGAGCTGTTTTTT.

The V and J genes are TRBV18 and TRBJ2-7; 7 positions agree with TRBD1. The CDR3 sequence is 14 residues long. Germline loops: CDR1 KGHSH, CDR2 LQKENI. V lost 5 bases and J lost 4; bases outside the gene matches: 8. The DNA for the CDR3 is TGTGCCAGCTCAACCGGGACAGCAGCGTACGAGCAGTACTTC. Protein: CASSTGTAAYEQYF.

The chain is built from TRBV27 and TRBJ2-3; D not certain. The CDR3 contains 13 residues. V was pared by 4 bases and J by 3 bases, with 8 bases between. The V gene's germline CDR1 is MNHEY and CDR2 SMNVEV (reference sequence). CDR3 region: CASSSTITDTQYF. The CDR3 DNA reads as TGTGCCAGCAGTTCTACTATAACAGATACGCAGTATTTT.

V is TRBV11-2 and J is TRBJ1-5, with TRBD1 matching over 12 bases. In germline, CDR1 is SGHAT, CDR2 FQNNGV. J gave up 5 bases and V 5 bases, and 7 bases lay outside the gene matches. The CDR3 covers 16 residues. Here the CDR3 reads CASSPGQGAGDQPQHF. CDR3 bases: TGTGCCAGCAGCCCGGGACAGGGGGCAGGAGATCAGCCCCAGCATTTT.

This chain connects TRBV18 to TRBJ2-5; tentative D call: TRBD2 (6 bases). This CDR3 has 13 residues. Trimming cost V 6 bases and J 3 bases, with 11 bases left between them. The V gene's germline CDR1 is KGHSH and CDR2 LQKENI. This CDR3 is CASSPGLKETQYF. The CDR3 DNA reads as TGTGCCAGCTCGCCGGGACTGAAAGAGACCCAGTACTTC.

The chain joins TRBV29-1 to TRBJ2-6; D call uncertain. The CDR3 is 13 amino acids. Trimming took off 4 bases at V and 0 bases at J, with 4 bases between the two ends. CDR1 is SQVTM, CDR2 ANQGSEA, per germline. CDR3 DNA: TGCAGCGTTGTCCTCTCTGGGGCCAACGTCCTGACTTTC. Translated: CSVVLSGANVLTF.